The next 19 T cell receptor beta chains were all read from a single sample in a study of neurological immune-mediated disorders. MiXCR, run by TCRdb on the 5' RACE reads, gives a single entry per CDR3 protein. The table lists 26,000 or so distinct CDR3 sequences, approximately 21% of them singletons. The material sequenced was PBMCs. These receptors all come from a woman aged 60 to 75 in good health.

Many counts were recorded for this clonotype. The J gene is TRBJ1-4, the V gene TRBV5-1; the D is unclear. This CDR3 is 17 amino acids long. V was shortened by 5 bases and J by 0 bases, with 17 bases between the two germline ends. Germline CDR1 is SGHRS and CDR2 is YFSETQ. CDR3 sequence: CASSGQNSYATNEKLFF. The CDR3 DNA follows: TGCGCCAGCAGTGGCCAAAACAGTTATGCAACTAATGAAAAACTGTTTTTT.

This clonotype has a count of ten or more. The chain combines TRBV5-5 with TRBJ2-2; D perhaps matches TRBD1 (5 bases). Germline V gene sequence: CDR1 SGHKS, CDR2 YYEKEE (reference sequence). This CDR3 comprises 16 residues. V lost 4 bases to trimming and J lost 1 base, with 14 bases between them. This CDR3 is CASSKRGSENTGELFF. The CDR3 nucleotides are TGTGCCAGCAGCAAAAGGGGTTCCGAGAACACCGGGGAGCTGTTTTTT.

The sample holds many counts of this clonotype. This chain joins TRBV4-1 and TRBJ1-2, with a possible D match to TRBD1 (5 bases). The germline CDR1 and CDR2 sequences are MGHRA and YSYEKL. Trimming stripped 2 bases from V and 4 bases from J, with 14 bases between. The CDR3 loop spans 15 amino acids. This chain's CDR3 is CASSQPSGGVYGYTF. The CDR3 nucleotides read TGCGCCAGCAGCCAACCCTCCGGGGGAGTCTATGGCTACACCTTC.

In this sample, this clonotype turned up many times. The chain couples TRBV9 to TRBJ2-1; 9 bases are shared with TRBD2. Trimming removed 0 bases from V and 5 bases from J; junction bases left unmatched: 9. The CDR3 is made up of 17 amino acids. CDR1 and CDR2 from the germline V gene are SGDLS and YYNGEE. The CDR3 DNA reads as TGTGCCAGCAGCGTAGACCCCTCTAGCGGGGCCCACAATGAGCAGTTCTTC. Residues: CASSVDPSSGAHNEQFF. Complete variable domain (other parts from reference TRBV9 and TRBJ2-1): DSGVTQTPKHLITATGQRVTLRCSPRSGDLSVYWYQQSLDQGLQFLIQYYNGEERAKGNILERFSAQQFPDLHSELNLSSLELGDSALYFCASSVDPSSGAHNEQFFGPGTRLTVL.

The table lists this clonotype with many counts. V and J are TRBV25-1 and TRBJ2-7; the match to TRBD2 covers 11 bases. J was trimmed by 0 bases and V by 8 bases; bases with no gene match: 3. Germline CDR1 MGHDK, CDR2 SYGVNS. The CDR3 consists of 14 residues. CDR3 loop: CASHSGRVSYEQYF. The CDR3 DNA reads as TGTGCCAGCCATAGCGGGAGGGTCTCCTACGAGCAGTACTTC.

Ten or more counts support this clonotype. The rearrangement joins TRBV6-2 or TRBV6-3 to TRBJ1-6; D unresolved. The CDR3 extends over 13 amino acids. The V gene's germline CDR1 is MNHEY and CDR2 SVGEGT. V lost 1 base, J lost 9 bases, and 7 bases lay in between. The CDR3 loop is CASSYYSLSPLHF. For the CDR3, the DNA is TGTGCCAGCAGTTACTACAGTCTTTCACCCCTCCACTTT.

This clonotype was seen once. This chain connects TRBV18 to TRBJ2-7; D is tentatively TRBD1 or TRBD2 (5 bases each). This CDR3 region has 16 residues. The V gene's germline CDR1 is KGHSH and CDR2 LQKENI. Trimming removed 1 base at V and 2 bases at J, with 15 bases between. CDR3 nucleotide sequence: TGTGCCAGCTCACCACTTTTCGGGACGGGGACCTACGAGCAGTACTTC. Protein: CASSPLFGTGTYEQYF.

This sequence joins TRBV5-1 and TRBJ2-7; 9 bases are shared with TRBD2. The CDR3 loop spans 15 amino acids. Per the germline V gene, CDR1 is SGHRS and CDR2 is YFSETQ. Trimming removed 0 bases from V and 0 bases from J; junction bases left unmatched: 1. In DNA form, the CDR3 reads TGCGCCAGCAGCTTGGATAGCGGGAGCTCCTACGAGCAGTACTTC. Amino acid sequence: CASSLDSGSSYEQYF.

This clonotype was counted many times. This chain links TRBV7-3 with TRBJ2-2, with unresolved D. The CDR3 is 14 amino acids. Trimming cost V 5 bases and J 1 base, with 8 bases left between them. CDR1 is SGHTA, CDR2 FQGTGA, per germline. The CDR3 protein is CASSPLRNTGELFF. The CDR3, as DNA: TGTGCCAGCAGCCCACTGAGGAACACCGGGGAGCTGTTTTTT.

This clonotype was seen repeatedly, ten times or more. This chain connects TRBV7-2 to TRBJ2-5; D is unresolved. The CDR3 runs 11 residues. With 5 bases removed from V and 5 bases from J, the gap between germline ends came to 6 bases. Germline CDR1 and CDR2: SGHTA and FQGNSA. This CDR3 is CASSPGETQYF. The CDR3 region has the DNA TGTGCCAGCAGCCCGGGCGAGACCCAGTACTTC. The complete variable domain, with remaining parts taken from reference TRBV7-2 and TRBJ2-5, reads GAGVSQSPSNKVTEKGKDVELRCDPISGHTALYWYRQSLGQGLEFLIYFQGNSAPDKSGLPSDRFSAERTGGSVSTLTIQRTQQEDSAVYLCASSPGETQYFGPGTRLLVL.

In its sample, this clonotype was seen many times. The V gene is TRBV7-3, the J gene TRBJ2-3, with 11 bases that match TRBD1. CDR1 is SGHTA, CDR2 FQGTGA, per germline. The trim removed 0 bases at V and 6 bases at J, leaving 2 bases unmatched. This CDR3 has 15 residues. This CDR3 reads CASSLTGQGADTQYF. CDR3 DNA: TGTGCCAGCAGCTTAACTGGACAGGGGGCCGATACGCAGTATTTT.

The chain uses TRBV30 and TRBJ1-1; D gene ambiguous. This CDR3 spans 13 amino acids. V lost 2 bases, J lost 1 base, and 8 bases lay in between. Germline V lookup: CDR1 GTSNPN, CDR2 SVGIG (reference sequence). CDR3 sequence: CAWSKAENTEAFF. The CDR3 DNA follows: TGTGCCTGGAGTAAGGCAGAGAACACTGAAGCTTTCTTT.

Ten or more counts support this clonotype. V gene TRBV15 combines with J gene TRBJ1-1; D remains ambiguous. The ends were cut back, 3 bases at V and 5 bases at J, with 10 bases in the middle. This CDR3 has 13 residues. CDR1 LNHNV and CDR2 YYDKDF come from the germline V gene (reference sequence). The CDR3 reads CATSRGGGTEAFF. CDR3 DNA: TGTGCCACCAGCAGGGGTGGAGGGACTGAAGCTTTCTTT.

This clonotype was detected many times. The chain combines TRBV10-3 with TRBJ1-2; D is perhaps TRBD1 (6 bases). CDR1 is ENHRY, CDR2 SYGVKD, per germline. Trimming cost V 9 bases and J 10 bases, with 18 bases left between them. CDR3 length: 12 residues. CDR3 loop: CAMRRDTGFYTF. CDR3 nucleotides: TGTGCCATGCGCCGGGACACGGGATTCTACACCTTC.

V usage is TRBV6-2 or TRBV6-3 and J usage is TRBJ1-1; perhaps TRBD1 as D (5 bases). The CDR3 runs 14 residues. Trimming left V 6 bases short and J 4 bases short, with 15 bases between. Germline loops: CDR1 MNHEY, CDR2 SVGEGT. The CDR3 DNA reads TGTGCCAGCAGCAACGGGGGGGAGAGCACTGAAGCTTTCTTT. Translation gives CASSNGGESTEAFF.

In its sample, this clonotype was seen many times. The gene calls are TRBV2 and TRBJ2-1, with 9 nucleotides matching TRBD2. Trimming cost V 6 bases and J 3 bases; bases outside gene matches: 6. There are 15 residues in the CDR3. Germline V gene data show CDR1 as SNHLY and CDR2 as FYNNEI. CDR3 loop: CASSRLAEGYNEQFF. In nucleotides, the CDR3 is TGTGCCAGCAGCAGACTAGCGGAGGGCTACAATGAGCAGTTCTTC.

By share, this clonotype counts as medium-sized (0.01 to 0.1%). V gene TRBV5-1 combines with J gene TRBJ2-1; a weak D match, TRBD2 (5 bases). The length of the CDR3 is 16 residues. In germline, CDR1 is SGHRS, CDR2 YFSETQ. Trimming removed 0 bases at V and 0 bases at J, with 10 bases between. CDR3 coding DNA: TGCGCCAGCAGCTTGGGACCGGGAAGCTCCTACAATGAGCAGTTCTTC. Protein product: CASSLGPGSSYNEQFF.

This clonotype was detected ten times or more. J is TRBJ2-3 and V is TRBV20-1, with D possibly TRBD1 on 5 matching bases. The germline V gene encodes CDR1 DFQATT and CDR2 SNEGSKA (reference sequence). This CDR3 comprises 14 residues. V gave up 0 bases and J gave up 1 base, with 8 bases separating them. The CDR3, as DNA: TGCAGTGCTAGAGAGGGGCAGGGCACAGATACGCAGTATTTT. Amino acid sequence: CSAREGQGTDTQYF.

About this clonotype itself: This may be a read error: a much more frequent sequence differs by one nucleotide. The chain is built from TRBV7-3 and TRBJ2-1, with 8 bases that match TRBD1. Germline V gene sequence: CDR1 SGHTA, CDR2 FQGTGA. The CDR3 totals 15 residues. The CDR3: CSSSSPDRAYNEQFF. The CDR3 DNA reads TGTTCCAGCAGCTCTCCGGACAGGGCATACAATGAGCAGTTCTTC.